This TCR beta chain was sequenced during a study of blood T cell repertoires in COVID-19. The CDR3 has 16 residues. Here immunoSEQ multiplex PCR was the method, and the copy in TCRdb shows in-frame clones only, minus some. Of 350,000 to 450,000 clones listed, 85% to 90% were seen once; the top ten hold less than 3.5%. The genes are TRBV21-1 and TRBJ2-1; TRBD2, the D gene given by the table, was not confirmed from the DNA. TRBV21-1 is noted as a pseudogene. The specimen sequenced was peripheral blood. The receptor was isolated from a human donor in a cohort sampled during active COVID-19. CDR3 amino acids: CASSKSPRAPHNEQFF. The CDR3 nucleotides read TGTGCCAGCAGCAAATCACCGCGGGCCCCCCACAATGAGCAGTTCTTC.